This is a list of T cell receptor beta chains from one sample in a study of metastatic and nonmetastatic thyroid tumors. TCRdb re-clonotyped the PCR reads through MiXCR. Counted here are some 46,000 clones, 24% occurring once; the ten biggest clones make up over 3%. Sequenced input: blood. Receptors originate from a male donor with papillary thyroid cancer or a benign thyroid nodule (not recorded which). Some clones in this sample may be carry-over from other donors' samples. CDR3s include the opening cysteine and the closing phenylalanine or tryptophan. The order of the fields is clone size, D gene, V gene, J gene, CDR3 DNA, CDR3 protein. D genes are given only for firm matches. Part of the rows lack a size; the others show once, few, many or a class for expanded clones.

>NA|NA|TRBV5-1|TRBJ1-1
TGCGCCAGCAGCTTACTGGGGGCGAACACTGAAGCTTTCTTT
CASSLLGANTEAFF
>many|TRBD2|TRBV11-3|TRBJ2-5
TGTGCCAGCAGCGCCAAGGGACTAGCGGGCGGTGAGACCCAGTACTTC
CASSAKGLAGGETQYF
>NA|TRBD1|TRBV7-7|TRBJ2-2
TGTGCTAGCAGCTTAGGGACAGTGAACACCGGGGAGCTGTTTTTT
CASSLGTVNTGELFF
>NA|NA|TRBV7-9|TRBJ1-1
TGTGCCAGCAGCCCAAGGGCGGGACAGAACACTGAAGCTTTCTTT
CASSPRAGQNTEAFF
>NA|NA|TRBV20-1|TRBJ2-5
TGCAGTGCCCTAGTGGAGGGTTTGGAGACCCAGTACTTC
CSALVEGLETQYF
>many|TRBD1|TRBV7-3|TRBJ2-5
TGTGCCAGCAGCTTAGGGACAGGGTGGGACCAGTACTTC
CASSLGTGWDQYF
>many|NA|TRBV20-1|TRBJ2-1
TGCAGTGCGGGAGGAAACTACAATGAGCAGTTCTTC
CSAGGNYNEQFF
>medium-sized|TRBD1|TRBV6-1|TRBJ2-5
TGTGCCAGCAGTGAGGCAATCACAGGGGCCGCTGTTAAAGAGACCCAGTACTTC
CASSEAITGAAVKETQYF
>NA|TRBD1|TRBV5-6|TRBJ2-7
TGTGCCAGCAGCTTGTACGGGACAGTTTCCGAGCAGTACTTC
CASSLYGTVSEQYF
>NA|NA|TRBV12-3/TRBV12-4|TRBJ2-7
TGTGCCAGCAGTTCTCCCCACTCCTACGAGCAGTACTTC
CASSSPHSYEQYF
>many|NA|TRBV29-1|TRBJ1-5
TGCAGCGTGGGACCCGGGGGATTAAATCAGCCCCAGCATTTT
CSVGPGGLNQPQHF
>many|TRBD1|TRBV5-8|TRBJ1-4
TGTGCCAGCAGCCCTGACAGGGTCAGTGAAAAACTGTTTTTT
CASSPDRVSEKLFF
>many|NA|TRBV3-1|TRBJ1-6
TGTGCCAGCAGCCCCCAAGCCGGCAGTAATTCACCCCTCCACTTT
CASSPQAGSNSPLHF
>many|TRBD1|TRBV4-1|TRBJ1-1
TGCGCCAGCAGCCCCGGGACAGACATGAACACTGAAGCTTTCTTT
CASSPGTDMNTEAFF
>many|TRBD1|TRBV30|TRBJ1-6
TGTGCCTGGAGTCCGACAGGGGGGAGCCCCTATAATTCACCCCTCCACTTT
CAWSPTGGSPYNSPLHF